A single sample is the source of the 32 T cell receptor beta chains below, sequenced in a study of blood T cell repertoires in COVID-19. TCRdb's copy holds only in-frame clones and misses some; the assay was immunoSEQ multiplex PCR. The data show roughly 500,000 clones, with 85% to 90% seen just once and approximately 2% held by the top ten. The sequencing input was PBMCs or T cells enriched from blood (not recorded which). The receptors originated from a woman between 40 and 55 years old who had recovered from COVID-19.

V is TRBV9 and J is TRBJ2-2; 9 nucleotides line up with TRBD1. Trimming removed 2 bases from V and 6 bases from J; junction bases left unmatched: 2. The CDR3 sequence is 14 residues long. Germline V gene lookup returns CDR1 SGDLS and CDR2 YYNGEE. CDR3 protein: CASSVGQGPGELFF. The CDR3 region has the DNA TGTGCCAGCAGCGTGGGACAGGGCCCCGGGGAGCTGTTTTTT.

V gene TRBV7-9 combines with J gene TRBJ2-1, with 11 bases identical to TRBD2. Trimming at V came to 2 bases and at J to 6 bases, leaving 12 bases not matched to a gene. This CDR3 region has 18 residues. CDR1 and CDR2 (germline): SEHNR, FQNEAQ (reference sequence). The DNA of the CDR3 is TGTGCCAGCAGCTTACTCGTCGTCTTAGCGGGAGGGCCCAATGAGCAGTTCTTC. Translated, it gives CASSLLVVLAGGPNEQFF.

The CDR3 here is CASSPLRRDTDTQYF. The CDR3 region has the DNA TGTGCCAGCAGCCCCCTACGGCGGGACACAGATACGCAGTATTTT. The chain joins TRBV6-5 to TRBJ2-3; tentative D call: TRBD2 (6 bases). The CDR3 is 15 amino acids. Germline loops: CDR1 MNHEY, CDR2 SVGAGI. Trimming shortened V by 6 bases and J by 2 bases, and 15 bases separated the two germline ends.

CDR3 amino acids: CASSIGARGTYEQYF. In DNA form, the CDR3 reads TGTGCCAGTAGTATCGGTGCCAGGGGAACCTACGAGCAGTACTTC. The rearrangement links TRBV19 to TRBJ2-7, with D maybe TRBD1 (6 bases). V dropped 3 bases and J dropped 2 bases, with 14 bases sitting between them. CDR3 size: 15 residues. Germline-derived CDR1 and CDR2 are LNHDA and SQIVND (reference sequence).

The V and J genes are TRBV7-9 and TRBJ2-7; tentatively, D is TRBD1 (6 bases). Trimming cost V 5 bases and J 3 bases, with 20 bases left between them. The germline gives CDR1 SEHNR, CDR2 FQNEAQ (reference sequence). The CDR3 has 16 residues. The CDR3 loop is CASSPQGPYLIYEQYF. The CDR3 nucleotides are TGTGCCAGCAGCCCACAGGGCCCATACCTAATCTACGAGCAGTACTTC.

The chain couples TRBV7-2 to TRBJ1-3, with D possibly being TRBD1 (6 bases). Trimming stripped 5 bases from V and 2 bases from J, with 16 bases between. CDR1 is SGHTA and CDR2 is FQGNSA in the germline V gene. There are 16 residues in the CDR3. The CDR3 spells CASSTLMGTTGNTIYF. In nucleotides, the CDR3 is TGTGCCAGCAGCACATTAATGGGGACAACTGGAAACACCATATATTTT.

The chain couples TRBV11-2 to TRBJ2-3; D gene unclear. The V gene's germline CDR1 is SGHAT and CDR2 FQNNGV. V gave up 8 bases and J gave up 4 bases, with 7 bases separating them. CDR3 length equals 11 residues. CDR3 region: CASGTSDTQYF. DNA for the CDR3: TGTGCCAGCGGTACATCAGATACGCAGTATTTT. Complete variable domain (other parts from reference TRBV11-2 and TRBJ2-3): EAGVAQSPRYKIIEKRQSVAFWCNPISGHATLYWYQQILGQGPKLLIQFQNNGVVDDSQLPKDRFSAERLKGVDSTLKIQPAKLEDSAVYLCASGTSDTQYFGPGTRLTVL.

The rearrangement uses TRBV5-1 and TRBJ1-1; TRBD1 is a possible D gene (5 bases). The V gene lost 0 bases and the J gene lost 1 base, with 16 bases spanning the gap. The germline gives CDR1 SGHRS, CDR2 YFSETQ. This CDR3 region has 17 residues. The CDR3, as DNA: TGCGCCAGCAGCTTGGGCTTTGGGGCGGGGGAGAACACTGAAGCTTTCTTT. Translated, it gives CASSLGFGAGENTEAFF.

The chain recombines TRBV20-1 with TRBJ2-7; D uncertain. Germline V gene lookup returns CDR1 DFQATT and CDR2 SNEGSKA (reference sequence). The length of the CDR3 is 11 residues. In DNA, the CDR3 is TGCACCCTGCTCAATGCGTACGAGCAGTACTTC. Its protein is CTLLNAYEQYF.

This chain links TRBV7-2 with TRBJ2-2; D remains unclear. Per germline, CDR1 SGHTA and CDR2 FQGNSA. This CDR3 comprises 12 residues. V dropped 4 bases and J dropped 7 bases, with 7 bases sitting between them. The CDR3 region is CASSSYGGELFF. CDR3 sequence (DNA): TGTGCCAGCAGCTCGTACGGCGGGGAGCTGTTTTTT.

The chain carries TRBV3-1 (or the pseudogene TRBV3-2) and TRBJ2-4, with 9 bases fitting TRBD1. Unmatched junction bases numbered 7, after V lost 4 bases and J lost 6 bases. This CDR3 region has 15 residues. Germline-derived CDR1 and CDR2 are LGHDT and YNNKEL (reference sequence). CDR3 in DNA: TGTGCCAGCAGCCCCTACTCGGGACAGGGAAACATTCAGTACTTC. Encoded protein: CASSPYSGQGNIQYF.

V gene TRBV9 combines with J gene TRBJ1-3; 9 nucleotides agree with TRBD1. Trimming at V came to 3 bases and at J to 6 bases, leaving 10 bases not matched to a gene. CDR1 SGDLS and CDR2 YYNGEE come from the germline V gene. The CDR3 covers 16 residues. The CDR3: CASSGVPGQGLNTIYF. The CDR3 nucleotides read TGTGCCAGCAGCGGGGTCCCGGGACAGGGATTAAACACCATATATTTT.

This clone was seen once. The J gene is TRBJ1-6, the V gene TRBV19, with unresolved D. This CDR3 has 14 amino acids. Germline V gives CDR1 LNHDA, CDR2 SQIVND (reference sequence). Trimming removed 0 bases at V and 3 bases at J, with 3 bases between. CDR3 sequence: CASSIDGYNSPLHF. The CDR3 nucleotides are TGTGCCAGTAGTATAGACGGCTATAATTCACCCCTCCACTTT.

The chain uses TRBV7-9 and TRBJ2-7; D is unclear. The CDR3 consists of 13 residues. Trimming took off 4 bases at V and 7 bases at J, with 14 bases between the two ends. Per the germline V gene, CDR1 is SEHNR and CDR2 is FQNEAQ (reference sequence). DNA for the CDR3: TGTGCCAGCAGCTACACACTCCAGGCGGAGCAGTACTTC. As protein: CASSYTLQAEQYF.

The chain has TRBV5-6 and TRBJ1-6, with 7 bases that match TRBD1. CDR1 and CDR2 (germline): SGHDT, YYEEEE. The V segment lost 7 bases and the J segment 8 bases; nucleotides outside the gene matches: 9. CDR3 length: 14 residues. DNA of the CDR3: TGTGCCAGCTCCGGCACAGGGGTGGATTCACCCCTCCACTTT. It specifies CASSGTGVDSPLHF.

The chain recombines TRBV19 with TRBJ1-4; a possible D gene is TRBD1 (5 bases). The CDR3 is 15 amino acids. Trimming removed 4 bases at V and 8 bases at J, with 17 bases between. Germline loops: CDR1 LNHDA, CDR2 SQIVND (reference sequence). This chain's CDR3 is CASSNPARVGEKLFF. The CDR3 coding sequence is TGTGCCAGTAGTAACCCGGCCAGGGTAGGAGAAAAACTGTTTTTT.

This chain uses TRBV21-1 with TRBJ1-1. TRBV21-1 is deemed a pseudogene. CDR3 size: 15 residues. The CDR3 spells CASSPRETVNTEAFF. The CDR3 DNA follows: TGTGCCAGCAGCCCCCGGGAGACGGTGAACACTGAAGCTTTCTTT.

This chain connects TRBV3-1 (or the pseudogene TRBV3-2) to TRBJ2-7; a possible D gene is TRBD2 (7 bases). The CDR3 is made up of 17 amino acids. Between the trimmed V and J ends, which lost 0 bases and 2 bases, there was a span of 17 bases. Germline-derived CDR1 and CDR2 are LGHDT and YNNKEL (reference sequence). The CDR3 loop is CASSQETHRDYPYEQYF. DNA for the CDR3: TGTGCCAGCAGCCAAGAGACCCACAGGGACTACCCCTACGAGCAGTACTTC.

This sequence joins TRBV14 and TRBJ2-7; no definite D call. The CDR3 runs to 15 residues. Trimming took 3 bases from V and 2 from J, leaving 14 bases between them. CDR1 is SGHDN, CDR2 FVKESK, per germline. The CDR3 region is CASSQILQQPYEQYF. CDR3 nucleotides: TGTGCCAGCAGCCAGATATTACAGCAGCCCTACGAGCAGTACTTC.

V usage is TRBV5-6 and J usage is TRBJ2-7; D ambiguous. The V gene lost 4 bases and the J gene lost 3 bases, with 8 bases spanning the gap. The CDR3 extends over 12 amino acids. Germline V lookup: CDR1 SGHDT, CDR2 YYEEEE. The CDR3 sequence: CASSRDSYEQYF. The CDR3 DNA reads as TGTGCCAGCAGCCGTGATAGCTACGAGCAGTACTTC.

This CDR3 reads CASSPPGLAGVATQYF. The CDR3 DNA follows: TGCGCCAGCAGCCCCCCGGGACTAGCGGGAGTGGCTACGCAGTATTTT. The rearrangement links TRBV5-1 to TRBJ2-3; the match to TRBD2 covers 14 bases. CDR3 length: 16 amino acids. The V segment lost 4 bases and the J segment 8 bases; nucleotides outside the gene matches: 9. Looked up from germline, CDR1 is SGHRS and CDR2 is YFSETQ.

The V and J genes are TRBV9 and TRBJ2-2, with D hard to call. In germline, CDR1 is SGDLS, CDR2 YYNGEE. The CDR3 runs 15 residues. V dropped 1 base and J dropped 1 base, with 8 bases sitting between them. The CDR3 protein is CASSVQQMNTGELFF. In nucleotides, the CDR3 is TGTGCCAGCAGCGTACAACAGATGAACACCGGGGAGCTGTTTTTT.

A remark on this clone: The same CDR3 is also encoded by other DNA sequences in this sample. The chain joins TRBV5-1 to TRBJ2-5; 10 nucleotides align to TRBD1. CDR1 and CDR2 from the germline V gene are SGHRS and YFSETQ. The CDR3 is made up of 14 amino acids. J lost 5 bases, V lost 4 bases, and 5 bases had no gene match. CDR3 DNA: TGCGCCAGCAGCCCTGGGACAGGGGTTGAGACCCAGTACTTC. Its translation is CASSPGTGVETQYF.

V usage is TRBV19 and J usage is TRBJ1-2; 8 bases agree with TRBD1. Germline trimming cut 5 bases from V and 4 bases from J; bases unmatched to any gene: 6. The CDR3 sequence is 14 residues long. Germline loops: CDR1 LNHDA, CDR2 SQIVND (reference sequence). The CDR3 DNA sequence: TGTGCCAGTAGTCCCCCAGGACAGGGCTATGGCTACACCTTC. Amino acid sequence: CASSPPGQGYGYTF.

The chain has TRBV4-3 and TRBJ2-2; 10 bases are a match to TRBD2. The CDR3 sequence is 16 residues long. Per the germline V gene, CDR1 is LGHNA and CDR2 is YSLEER. With V trimmed by 4 bases and J by 9 bases, 11 bases remained unmatched. CDR3 bases: TGCGCCAGCAGCCCCCTTGGAGCGGGAGGGGCCAGGGAGCTGTTTTTT. Translated, it gives CASSPLGAGGARELFF.

The chain recombines TRBV19 with TRBJ1-1, with TRBD1 matching over 8 bases. With 3 bases clipped from V and 4 bases from J, the junction kept 7 bases outside the gene matches. CDR1 and CDR2 (germline): LNHDA, SQIVND (reference sequence). The CDR3 is 15 amino acids. The CDR3 DNA reads as TGTGCCAGTAGTATTTCTACAGGGGGGCGCACTGAAGCTTTCTTT. Translated, it gives CASSISTGGRTEAFF.

CDR3 protein: CASSFGGLNNEQFF. The DNA for the CDR3 is TGCGCCAGCAGCTTCGGGGGACTTAACAATGAGCAGTTCTTC. The chain employs TRBV5-1 and TRBJ2-1; a possible D gene is TRBD2 (6 bases). CDR3 length: 14 residues. The germline V gene has CDR1 SGHRS and CDR2 YFSETQ. With 2 bases removed from V and 5 bases from J, the gap between germline ends came to 11 bases.

The V and J genes are TRBV5-1 and TRBJ2-2; 14 positions agree with TRBD2. This CDR3 is built from 16 residues. Germline-derived CDR1 and CDR2 are SGHRS and YFSETQ. Germline trimming cut 4 bases from V and 6 bases from J; bases unmatched to any gene: 5. CDR3 in DNA: TGCGCCAGCAGCGGGACTAGCGGGAGCGGGGCCGGGGAGCTGTTTTTT. It yields the protein CASSGTSGSGAGELFF. Full variable domain (remainder filled in from reference TRBV5-1 and TRBJ2-2): KAGVTQTPRYLIKTRGQQVTLSCSPISGHRSVSWYQQTPGQGLQFLFEYFSETQRNKGNFPGRFSGRQFSNSRSEMNVSTLELGDSALYLCASSGTSGSGAGELFFGEGSRLTVL.

V is TRBV2 and J is TRBJ2-1; D gene ambiguous. V was clipped by 4 bases and J by 15 bases, with 13 bases between them. Per the germline V gene, CDR1 is SNHLY and CDR2 is FYNNEI. This CDR3 is built from 11 residues. CDR3 sequence: CASSARLLPFF. The CDR3 DNA is TGTGCCAGCAGTGCAAGACTGCTCCCGTTCTTC.

V usage is TRBV10-1 and J usage is TRBJ2-6; no firm D call. CDR1 and CDR2 from the germline V gene are WNHNN and SYGVQD (reference sequence). This CDR3 spans 14 amino acids. Trimming pared 4 bases from V and 0 bases from J, leaving 4 bases between. CDR3 DNA: TGCGCCAGCAGTGCTACCTCTGGGGCCAACGTCCTGACTTTC. Translated, it gives CASSATSGANVLTF.

This clone has only one observation. The chain recombines TRBV4-3 with TRBJ1-1; 10 bases fit TRBD1. The CDR3 length is 13 residues. J was trimmed by 11 bases and V by 0 bases; bases with no gene match: 3. Germline CDR1 reads LGHNA; CDR2 reads YSLEER. CDR3 DNA: TGCGCCAGCAGCCAAGAGGACAGGGGGATGGCTTTCTTT. The encoded protein is CASSQEDRGMAFF.

The chain employs TRBV2 and TRBJ1-2, with 10 bases lining up with TRBD1. The CDR3 totals 14 residues. J gave up 3 bases and V 6 bases, and 4 bases lay outside the gene matches. CDR1 and CDR2 from the germline V gene are SNHLY and FYNNEI. The CDR3 sequence: CASRDRGPHYGYTF. For the CDR3, the DNA is TGTGCCAGCAGAGACAGGGGGCCCCACTATGGCTACACCTTC.